Presented here are 17 T cell receptor beta chains from one specimen sequenced in a study of Ad26.COV2.S vaccination and SARS-CoV-2 variants. This table comes from immunoSEQ multiplex PCR, and its TCRdb copy is limited to in-frame clones, with some not included. The sample carries around 300,000 clones, around 89% recorded once. The treatment denotes: some 19 received Ad26.COV2.S at low or high dose, single or two shots; about 5 received placebo; per-sample allocation not given. The samples were gathered on day 63 after the first injection of vaccine or placebo. The sample consisted of peripheral blood, taken in a trial of Ad26.COV2.S vaccine versus placebo. These receptors were collected from a person between 18 and 60 years old who received the Ad26.COV2.S COVID-19 vaccine or a placebo.

V usage is TRBV9 and J usage is TRBJ2-2; 9 bases fit TRBD1. The V and J ends lost 1 base and 6 bases, in that order; junction bases with no gene match: 4. This CDR3 contains 15 residues. Germline loops: CDR1 SGDLS, CDR2 YYNGEE. In DNA, the CDR3 is TGTGCCAGCAGCGTACGGACAGGGGACGCCGGGGAGCTGTTTTTT. Protein: CASSVRTGDAGELFF.

V usage is TRBV19 and J usage is TRBJ1-5, with TRBD1 matching over 7 bases. Losses at the gene ends were 6 bases for V and 7 bases for J; bases not matched to a gene: 6. The CDR3 is made up of 13 amino acids. Germline V lookup: CDR1 LNHDA, CDR2 SQIVND (reference sequence). This chain's CDR3 is CASRDRDVQPQHF. CDR3 nucleotides: TGTGCCAGTAGAGACAGGGATGTCCAGCCCCAGCATTTT. Filled out from reference TRBV19 and TRBJ1-5, the complete variable domain reads DGGITQSPKYLFRKEGQNVTLSCEQNLNHDAMYWYRQDPGQGLRLIYYSQIVNDFQKGDIAEGYSVSREKKESFPLTVTSAQKNPTAFYLCASRDRDVQPQHFGDGTRLSIL.

The chain is built from TRBV19 and TRBJ1-1; TRBD1 agrees at 8 bases. Germline V gene data show CDR1 as LNHDA and CDR2 as SQIVND (reference sequence). The CDR3 contains 14 residues. V shed 3 bases, J shed 10 bases, and the junction held 10 bases outside the gene matches. The chain's CDR3 is CASSIFGQGGSAFF. Written as DNA, the CDR3 is TGTGCCAGTAGTATCTTCGGACAGGGAGGGTCAGCTTTCTTT.

CDR3 DNA: TGTGCCACCAGCAGAGCCAGGGACGATCAGCCCCAGCATTTT. It yields the protein CATSRARDDQPQHF. The rearrangement uses TRBV15 and TRBJ1-5, with D possibly being TRBD1 (5 bases). Germline V gene sequence: CDR1 LNHNV, CDR2 YYDKDF (reference sequence). This CDR3 is 14 amino acids long. Trimming removed 1 base at V and 5 bases at J, with 9 bases between. The full variable domain, in which reference TRBV15 and TRBJ1-5 provide the parts outside the CDR3, is DAMVIQNPRYQVTQFGKPVTLSCSQTLNHNVMYWYQQKSSQAPKLLFHYYDKDFNNEADTPDNFQSRRPNTSFCFLDIRSPGLGDTAMYLCATSRARDDQPQHFGDGTRLSIL.

This clone showed up many times. The V gene is TRBV7-9, the J gene TRBJ2-5; tentative D call: TRBD2 (6 bases). The length of the CDR3 is 14 residues. Germline-derived CDR1 and CDR2 are SEHNR and FQNEAQ (reference sequence). The germline V and J ends were trimmed by 1 base and 9 bases, with 15 bases remaining between them. The CDR3 sequence: CASSLEYGTGAQYF. The CDR3 region has the DNA TGTGCCAGCAGCTTAGAATACGGGACTGGGGCCCAGTACTTC.

The count of this clone is one. The chain recombines TRBV28 with TRBJ1-6; perhaps TRBD1 as D (6 bases). Trimming took 1 base from V and 7 from J, leaving 26 bases between them. CDR1 is MDHEN, CDR2 SYDVKM, per germline. There are 20 residues in the CDR3. The CDR3 bases are TGTGCCAGCAGTTTATTAGGCGGAGGTGGCAGGGGATATTCCAATTCACCCCTCCACTTT. Translating gives CASSLLGGGGRGYSNSPLHF. The full variable domain, rest sourced from reference TRBV28 and TRBJ1-6, is DVKVTQSSRYLVKRTGEKVFLECVQDMDHENMFWYRQDPGLGLRLIYFSYDVKMKEKGDIPEGYSVSREKKERFSLILESASTNQTSMYLCASSLLGGGGRGYSNSPLHFGNGTRLTVT.

The rearrangement uses TRBV5-1 and TRBJ2-2, with 12 bases identical to TRBD2. V gave up 4 bases and J gave up 5 bases; unmatched junction bases: 6. Looked up from germline, CDR1 is SGHRS and CDR2 is YFSETQ. The CDR3 loop spans 16 amino acids. CDR3 amino acids: CASSPPGTSGTGELFF. CDR3 DNA sequence: TGCGCCAGCAGCCCACCCGGGACTAGCGGGACCGGGGAGCTGTTTTTT.

The chain employs TRBV5-6 and TRBJ1-3; D uncertain. The germline V and J ends were trimmed by 4 bases and 4 bases, with 12 bases remaining between them. The length of the CDR3 is 14 residues. Germline V gene sequence: CDR1 SGHDT, CDR2 YYEEEE. For the CDR3, the DNA is TGTGCCAGCAGCCGTGCCGAAAGAGGAAACACCATATATTTT. Translating it yields CASSRAERGNTIYF.

J is TRBJ1-1 and V is TRBV5-4, with unresolved D. V was pared by 2 bases and J by 5 bases, with 13 bases between. The CDR3 has 14 amino acids. The germline V gene encodes CDR1 SGHNT and CDR2 YYREEE (reference sequence). The CDR3, as DNA: TGTGCCAGCAGCTTAGGGAAGTCGGGAACTGAAGCTTTCTTT. Translated: CASSLGKSGTEAFF.

J is TRBJ2-1 and V is TRBV24-1, with 11 bases that match TRBD2. The CDR3 is made up of 18 amino acids. Per the germline V gene, CDR1 is KGHDR and CDR2 is SFDVKD. J was trimmed by 0 bases and V by 6 bases; bases with no gene match: 9. The CDR3 DNA is TGTGCCACCAGTCCCCGGACTAGCGGGCGAAGCTCCTACAATGAGCAGTTCTTC. Translation: CATSPRTSGRSSYNEQFF.

The CDR3 is CASSGGELFF. The CDR3 region has the DNA TGTGCCAGCTCGGGCGGGGAGCTGTTTTTT. The genes are TRBV28 and TRBJ2-2; D not resolved. V dropped 8 bases and J dropped 7 bases, with 5 bases sitting between them. From germline, CDR1 is MDHEN and CDR2 SYDVKM. The CDR3 has 10 residues.

This clone has a single count. V usage is TRBV5-6 and J usage is TRBJ1-6; D is undetermined. The V gene lost 1 base and the J gene lost 7 bases, with 9 bases spanning the gap. The germline gives CDR1 SGHDT, CDR2 YYEEEE. The CDR3 covers 14 residues. The CDR3 nucleotides read TGTGCCAGCAGCTTGAACCGGCTGAATTCACCCCTCCACTTT. It translates to CASSLNRLNSPLHF.

This clone was detected only once. V usage is TRBV28 and J usage is TRBJ2-3; TRBD2 matches 8 bases. Looked up from germline, CDR1 is MDHEN and CDR2 is SYDVKM. The CDR3 has 14 amino acids. V shed 3 bases and J 4 bases; nucleotides not matched to a gene: 3. The CDR3 protein is CASSLGGRSDTQYF. CDR3 in DNA: TGTGCCAGCAGTTTGGGCGGGAGGTCAGATACGCAGTATTTT.

CDR3 sequence: CASSVDPSGSYEQYF. The CDR3 nucleotides are TGTGCCAGCAGCGTTGATCCTAGCGGGTCCTACGAGCAGTACTTC. The chain recombines TRBV9 with TRBJ2-7, with TRBD2 matching 8 bases. J gave up 1 base and V 2 bases, and 5 bases lay outside the gene matches. Germline loops: CDR1 SGDLS, CDR2 YYNGEE. This CDR3 is built from 15 residues.

The chain employs TRBV9 and TRBJ2-1, with D perhaps matching TRBD2 (5 bases). This CDR3 has 12 amino acids. Trimming shortened V by 4 bases and J by 8 bases, and 10 bases separated the two germline ends. Germline loops: CDR1 SGDLS, CDR2 YYNGEE. This CDR3 reads CASSPQRDEQFF. In DNA, the CDR3 is TGTGCCAGCAGCCCACAGAGGGATGAGCAGTTCTTC.

The genes are TRBV7-2 and TRBJ2-5, with 9 bases that match TRBD1. The CDR3 is made up of 16 amino acids. Per the germline V gene, CDR1 is SGHTA and CDR2 is FQGNSA. The V and J ends lost 2 bases and 2 bases, in that order; junction bases with no gene match: 6. The CDR3 sequence: CASSLITGGWQETQYF. CDR3 coding DNA: TGTGCCAGCAGCTTAATAACAGGGGGCTGGCAAGAGACCCAGTACTTC.

J is TRBJ2-2 and V is TRBV4-3; TRBD2 aligns across 9 bases. This CDR3 region has 17 residues. CDR1 and CDR2 from the germline V gene are LGHNA and YSLEER. Trimming cost V 0 bases and J 7 bases; bases outside gene matches: 9. Written as DNA, the CDR3 is TGCGCCAGCAGCCAAGATTGGGCTAGCGGGGATAACGGGGAGCTGTTTTTT. Residues: CASSQDWASGDNGELFF.